This T cell receptor (beta chain) was profiled in a study of T cells in Graves' hyperthyroidism and ophthalmopathy. From approximately 9.5 ml of fresh peripheral blood, PBMCs were isolated. CDR1 is LGHDT and CDR2 is YNNKEL in the germline V gene (reference sequence). The CDR3 is made up of 16 amino acids. The V gene lost 3 bases and the J gene lost 0 bases, with 14 bases spanning the gap. RNA transcripts yielded amplified TCR beta CDR3 regions. The HTBI primer set served for first-round RT-PCR of the TCR CDR3. Each CDR3 protein gets one entry after TCRdb re-called the multiplex PCR reads with MiXCR. This sample has about 770,000 distinct CDR3 sequences; approximately 18% occur once, and the top ten carry approximately 16%. This clonotype was counted ten times or more.

The chain is built from TRBV3-1 and TRBJ1-1, with D uncertain. The sample was blood. The sequence was obtained from a woman in her 50s with Graves' hyperthyroidism that later progressed to Graves' ophthalmopathy. Here the CDR3 reads CASSQVVKAMNTEAFF. The CDR3 DNA is TGTGCCAGCAGCCAGGTCGTGAAAGCCATGAACACTGAAGCTTTCTTT.